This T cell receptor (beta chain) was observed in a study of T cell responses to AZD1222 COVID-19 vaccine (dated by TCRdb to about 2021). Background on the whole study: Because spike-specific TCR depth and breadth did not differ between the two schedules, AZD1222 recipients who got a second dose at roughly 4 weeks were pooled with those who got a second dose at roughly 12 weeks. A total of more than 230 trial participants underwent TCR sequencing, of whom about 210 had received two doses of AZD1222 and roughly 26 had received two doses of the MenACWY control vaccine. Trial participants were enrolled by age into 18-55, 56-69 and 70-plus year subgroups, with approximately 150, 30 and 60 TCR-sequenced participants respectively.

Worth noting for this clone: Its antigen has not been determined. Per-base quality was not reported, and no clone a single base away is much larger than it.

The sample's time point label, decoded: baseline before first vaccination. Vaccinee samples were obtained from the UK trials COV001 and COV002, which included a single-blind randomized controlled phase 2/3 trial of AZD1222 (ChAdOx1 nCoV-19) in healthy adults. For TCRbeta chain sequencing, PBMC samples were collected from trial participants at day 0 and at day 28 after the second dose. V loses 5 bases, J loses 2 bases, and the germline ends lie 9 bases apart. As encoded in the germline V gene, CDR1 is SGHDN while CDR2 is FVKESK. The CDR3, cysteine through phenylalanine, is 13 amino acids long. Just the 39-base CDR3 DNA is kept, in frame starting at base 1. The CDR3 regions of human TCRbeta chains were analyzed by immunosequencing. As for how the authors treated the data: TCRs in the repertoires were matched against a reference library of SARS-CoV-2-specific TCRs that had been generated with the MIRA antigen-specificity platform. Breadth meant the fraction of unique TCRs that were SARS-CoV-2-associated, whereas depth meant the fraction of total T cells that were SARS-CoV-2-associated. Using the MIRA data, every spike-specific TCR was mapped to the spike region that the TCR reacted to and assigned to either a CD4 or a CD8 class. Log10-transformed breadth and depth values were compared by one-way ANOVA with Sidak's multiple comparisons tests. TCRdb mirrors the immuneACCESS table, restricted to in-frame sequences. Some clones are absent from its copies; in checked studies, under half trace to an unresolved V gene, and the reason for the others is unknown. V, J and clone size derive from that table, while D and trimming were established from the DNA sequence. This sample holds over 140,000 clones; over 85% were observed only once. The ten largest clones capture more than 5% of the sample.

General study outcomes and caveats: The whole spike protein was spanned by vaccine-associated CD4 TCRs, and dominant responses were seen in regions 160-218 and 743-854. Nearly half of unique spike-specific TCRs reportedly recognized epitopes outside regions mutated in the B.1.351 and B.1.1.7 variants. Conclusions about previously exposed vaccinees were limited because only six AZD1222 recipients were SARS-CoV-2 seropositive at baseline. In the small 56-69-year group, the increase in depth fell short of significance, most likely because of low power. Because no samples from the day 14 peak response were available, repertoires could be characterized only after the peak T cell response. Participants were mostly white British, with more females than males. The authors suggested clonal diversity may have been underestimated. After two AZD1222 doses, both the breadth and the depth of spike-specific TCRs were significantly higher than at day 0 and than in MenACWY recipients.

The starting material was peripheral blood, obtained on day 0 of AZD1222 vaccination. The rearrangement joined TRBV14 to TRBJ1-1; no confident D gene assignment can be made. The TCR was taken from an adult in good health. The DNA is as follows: TGTGCCAGCAGCTTGCAGGAAAACACTGAAGCTTTCTTT. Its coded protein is CASSLQENTEAFF.